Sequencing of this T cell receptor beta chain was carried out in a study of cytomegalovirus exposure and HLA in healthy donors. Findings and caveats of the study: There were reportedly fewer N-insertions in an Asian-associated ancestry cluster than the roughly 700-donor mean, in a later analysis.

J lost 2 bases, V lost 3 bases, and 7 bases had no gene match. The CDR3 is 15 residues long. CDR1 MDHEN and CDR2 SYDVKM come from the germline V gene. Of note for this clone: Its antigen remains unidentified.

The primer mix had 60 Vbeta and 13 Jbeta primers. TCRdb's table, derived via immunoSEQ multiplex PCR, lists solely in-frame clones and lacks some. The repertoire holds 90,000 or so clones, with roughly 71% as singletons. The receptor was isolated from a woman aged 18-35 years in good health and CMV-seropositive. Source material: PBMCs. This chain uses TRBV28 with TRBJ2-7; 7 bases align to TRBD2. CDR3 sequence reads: CASSLSASGAYEQYF. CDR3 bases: TGTGCCAGCAGTTTGTCGGCTAGCGGAGCCTACGAGCAGTACTTC.